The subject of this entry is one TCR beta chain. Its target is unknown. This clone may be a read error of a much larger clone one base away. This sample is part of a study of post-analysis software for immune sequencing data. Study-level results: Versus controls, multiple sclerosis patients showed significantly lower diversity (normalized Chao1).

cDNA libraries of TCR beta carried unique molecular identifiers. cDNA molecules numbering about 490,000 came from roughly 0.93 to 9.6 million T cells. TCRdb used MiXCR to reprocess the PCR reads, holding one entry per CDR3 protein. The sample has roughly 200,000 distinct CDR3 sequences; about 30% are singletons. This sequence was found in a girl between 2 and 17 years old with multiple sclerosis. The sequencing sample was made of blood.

The CDR3 nucleotides are TGCACCAGCAGCCAAGGGGGAACCTTCTACGAGCAGTACTTC. Amino acids: CTSSQGGTFYEQYF. This chain uses TRBV4-1 with TRBJ2-4, with a weak D call TRBD1 (6 bases). The end of the DNA fits TRBJ2-7 better, so the J call may be wrong. Germline lookup yields CDR1 MGHRA and CDR2 YSYEKL. This CDR3 comprises 14 residues.